This T cell receptor (beta chain) was sequenced in a study of T cell changes during pregnancy in multiple sclerosis. Germline assignment: CDR1 MDHEN and CDR2 SYDVKM. The CDR3 is 13 amino acids. Trimming took 3 bases from V and 13 from J; bases not matched to a gene: 11. Data came from immunoSEQ multiplex PCR; TCRdb stores just in-frame clones and leaves some out. The data contain tens of thousands of clones, about nine tenths of them singletons. This clone came up once. The receptor was isolated from a female donor with multiple sclerosis, enrolled in a pregnancy study. The rearrangement links TRBV28 to TRBJ1-2, with 7 bases matching TRBD1. This specimen consisted of peripheral blood, obtained in the third trimester of pregnancy. CDR3: CASSLTTTGETTF. DNA of the CDR3: TGTGCCAGCAGTTTGACCACTACAGGGGAAACCACCTTC.